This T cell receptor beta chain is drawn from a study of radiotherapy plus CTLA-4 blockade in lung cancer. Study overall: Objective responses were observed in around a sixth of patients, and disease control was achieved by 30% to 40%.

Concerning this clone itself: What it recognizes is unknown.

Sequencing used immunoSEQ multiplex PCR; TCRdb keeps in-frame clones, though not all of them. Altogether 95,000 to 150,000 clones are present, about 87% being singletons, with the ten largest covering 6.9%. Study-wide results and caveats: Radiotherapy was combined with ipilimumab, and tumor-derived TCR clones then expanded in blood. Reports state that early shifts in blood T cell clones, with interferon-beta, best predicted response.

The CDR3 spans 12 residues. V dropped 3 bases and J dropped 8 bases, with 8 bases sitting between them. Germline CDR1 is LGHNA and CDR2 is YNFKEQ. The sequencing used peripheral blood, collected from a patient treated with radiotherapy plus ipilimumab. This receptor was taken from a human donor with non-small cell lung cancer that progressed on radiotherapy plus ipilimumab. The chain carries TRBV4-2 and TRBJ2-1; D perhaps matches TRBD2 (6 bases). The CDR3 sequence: CASSHPGDEQFF. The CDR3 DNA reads TGTGCCAGCAGCCACCCGGGGGATGAGCAGTTCTTC.